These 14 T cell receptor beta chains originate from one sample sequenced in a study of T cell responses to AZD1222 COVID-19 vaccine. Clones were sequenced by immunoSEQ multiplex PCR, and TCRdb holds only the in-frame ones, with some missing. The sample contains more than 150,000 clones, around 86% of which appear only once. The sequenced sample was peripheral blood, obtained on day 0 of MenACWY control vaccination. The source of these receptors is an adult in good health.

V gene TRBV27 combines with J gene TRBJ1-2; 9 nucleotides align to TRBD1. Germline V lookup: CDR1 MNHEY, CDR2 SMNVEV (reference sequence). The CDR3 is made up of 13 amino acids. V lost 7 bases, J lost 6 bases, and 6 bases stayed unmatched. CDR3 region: CASKGQGYNGYTF. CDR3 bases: TGTGCCAGCAAAGGACAGGGGTATAATGGCTACACCTTC.

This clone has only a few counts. In DNA, the CDR3 is TGTGCCAGCAGCCCAAGGATCGGGGGGAACTATGGCTACACCTTC. Translation: CASSPRIGGNYGYTF. V gene TRBV2 combines with J gene TRBJ1-2; a possible D gene is TRBD1 (5 bases). The germline V gene encodes CDR1 SNHLY and CDR2 FYNNEI. V was clipped by 6 bases and J by 2 bases, with 16 bases between them. CDR3 size: 15 residues.

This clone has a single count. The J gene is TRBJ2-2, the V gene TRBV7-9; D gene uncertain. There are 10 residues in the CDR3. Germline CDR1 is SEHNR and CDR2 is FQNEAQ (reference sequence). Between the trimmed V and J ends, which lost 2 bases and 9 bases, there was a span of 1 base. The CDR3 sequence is CASSLRELFF. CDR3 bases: TGTGCCAGCAGCTTACGGGAGCTGTTTTTT.

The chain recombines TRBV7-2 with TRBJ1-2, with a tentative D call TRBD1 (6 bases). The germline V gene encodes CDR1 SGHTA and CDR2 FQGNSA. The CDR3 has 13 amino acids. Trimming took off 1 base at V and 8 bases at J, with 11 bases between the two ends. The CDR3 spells CASSLGQATGYTF. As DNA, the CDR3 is TGTGCCAGCAGCTTAGGACAGGCCACCGGCTACACCTTC.

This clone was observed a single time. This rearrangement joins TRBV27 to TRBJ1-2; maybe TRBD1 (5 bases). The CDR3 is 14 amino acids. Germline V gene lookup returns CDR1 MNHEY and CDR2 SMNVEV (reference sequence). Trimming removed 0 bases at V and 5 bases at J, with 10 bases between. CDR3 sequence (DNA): TGTGCCAGCAGTTTATCTGACGGGGGGTATGGCTACACCTTC. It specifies CASSLSDGGYGYTF.

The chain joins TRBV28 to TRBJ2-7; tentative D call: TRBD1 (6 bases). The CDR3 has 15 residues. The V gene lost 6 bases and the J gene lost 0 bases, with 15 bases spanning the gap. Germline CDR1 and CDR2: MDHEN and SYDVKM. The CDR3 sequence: CASRNTGPLSYEQYF. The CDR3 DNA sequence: TGTGCCAGCAGAAACACAGGGCCCCTCTCCTACGAGCAGTACTTC.

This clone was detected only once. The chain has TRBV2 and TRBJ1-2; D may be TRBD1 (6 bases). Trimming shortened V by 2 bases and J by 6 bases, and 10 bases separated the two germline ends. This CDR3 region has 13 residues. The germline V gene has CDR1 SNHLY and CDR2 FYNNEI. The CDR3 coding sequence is TGTGCCAGCAGTGAAAACAGGGATGATGGCTACACCTTC. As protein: CASSENRDDGYTF.

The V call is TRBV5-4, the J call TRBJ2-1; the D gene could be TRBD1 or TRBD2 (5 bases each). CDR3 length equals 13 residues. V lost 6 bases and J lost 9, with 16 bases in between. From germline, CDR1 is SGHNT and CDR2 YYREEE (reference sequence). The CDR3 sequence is CASNRWGKVEQFF. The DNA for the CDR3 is TGTGCCAGCAACAGATGGGGGAAGGTTGAGCAGTTCTTC.

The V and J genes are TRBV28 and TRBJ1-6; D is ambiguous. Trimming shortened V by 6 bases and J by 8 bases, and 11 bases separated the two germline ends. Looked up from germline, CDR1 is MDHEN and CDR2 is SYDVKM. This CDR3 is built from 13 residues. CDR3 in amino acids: CASRPFSDSPLHF. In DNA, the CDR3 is TGTGCCAGCAGACCCTTCTCCGATTCACCCCTCCACTTT.

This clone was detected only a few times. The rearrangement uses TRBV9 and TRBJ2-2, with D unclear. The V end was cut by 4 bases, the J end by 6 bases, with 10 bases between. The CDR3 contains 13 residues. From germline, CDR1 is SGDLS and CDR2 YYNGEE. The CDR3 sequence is CASSMLVSGELFF. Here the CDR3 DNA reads TGTGCCAGCAGCATGCTAGTGTCCGGGGAGCTGTTTTTT.

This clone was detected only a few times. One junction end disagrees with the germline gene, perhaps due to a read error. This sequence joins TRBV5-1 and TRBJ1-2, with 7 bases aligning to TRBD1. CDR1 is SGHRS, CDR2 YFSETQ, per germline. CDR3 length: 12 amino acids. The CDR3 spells CASSFDRETFFF. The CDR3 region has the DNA TGCGCCAGCAGCTTCGACAGGGAAACCTTCTTCTTC.

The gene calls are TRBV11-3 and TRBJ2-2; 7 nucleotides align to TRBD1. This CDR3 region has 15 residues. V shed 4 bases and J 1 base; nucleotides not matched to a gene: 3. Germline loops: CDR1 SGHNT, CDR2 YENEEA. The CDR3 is CASSSYRGNTGELFF. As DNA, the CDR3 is TGTGCCAGCAGCTCTTACAGGGGGAACACCGGGGAGCTGTTTTTT.

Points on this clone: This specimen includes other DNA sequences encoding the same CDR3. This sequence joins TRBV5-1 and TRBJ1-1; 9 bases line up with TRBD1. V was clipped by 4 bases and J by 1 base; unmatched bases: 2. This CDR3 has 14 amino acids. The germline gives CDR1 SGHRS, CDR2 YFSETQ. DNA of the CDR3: TGCGCCAGCAGCACGGGACAGGGGAACACTGAAGCTTTCTTT. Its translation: CASSTGQGNTEAFF.

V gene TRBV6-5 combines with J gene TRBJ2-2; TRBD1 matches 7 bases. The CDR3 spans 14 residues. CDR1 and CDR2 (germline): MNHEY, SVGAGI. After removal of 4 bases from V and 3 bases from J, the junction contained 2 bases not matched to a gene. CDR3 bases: TGTGCCAGCAGTTTCGGGACAGACACCGGGGAGCTGTTTTTT. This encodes CASSFGTDTGELFF.